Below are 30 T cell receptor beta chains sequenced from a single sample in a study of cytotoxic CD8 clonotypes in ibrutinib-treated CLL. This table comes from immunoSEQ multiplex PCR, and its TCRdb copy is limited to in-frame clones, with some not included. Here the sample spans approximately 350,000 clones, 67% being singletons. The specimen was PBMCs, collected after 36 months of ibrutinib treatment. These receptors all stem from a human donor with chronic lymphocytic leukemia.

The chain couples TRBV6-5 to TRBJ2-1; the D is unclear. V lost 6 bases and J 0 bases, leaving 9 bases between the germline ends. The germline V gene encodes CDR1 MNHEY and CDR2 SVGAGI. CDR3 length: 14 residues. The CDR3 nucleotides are TGTGCCAGCAGAGGTTGGGGCTCCTACAATGAGCAGTTCTTC. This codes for CASRGWGSYNEQFF.

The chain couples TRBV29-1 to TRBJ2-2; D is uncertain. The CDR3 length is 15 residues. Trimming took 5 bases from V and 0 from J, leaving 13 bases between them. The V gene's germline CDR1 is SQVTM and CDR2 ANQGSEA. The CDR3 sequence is CSVRFAIPNTGELFF. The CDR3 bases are TGCAGCGTTAGGTTTGCAATACCGAACACCGGGGAGCTGTTTTTT.

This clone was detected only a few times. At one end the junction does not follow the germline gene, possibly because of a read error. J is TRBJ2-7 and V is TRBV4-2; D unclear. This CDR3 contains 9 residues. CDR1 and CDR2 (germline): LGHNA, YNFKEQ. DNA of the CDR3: TGTGCCAGCAGCCCCGGAGAGAGCTTC. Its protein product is CASSPGESF.

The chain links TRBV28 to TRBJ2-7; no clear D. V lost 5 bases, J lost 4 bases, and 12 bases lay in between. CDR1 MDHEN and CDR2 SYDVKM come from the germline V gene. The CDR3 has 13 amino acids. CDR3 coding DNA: TGTGCCAGCAGTCACGGGTCAGTTTACGAGCAGTACTTC. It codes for CASSHGSVYEQYF.

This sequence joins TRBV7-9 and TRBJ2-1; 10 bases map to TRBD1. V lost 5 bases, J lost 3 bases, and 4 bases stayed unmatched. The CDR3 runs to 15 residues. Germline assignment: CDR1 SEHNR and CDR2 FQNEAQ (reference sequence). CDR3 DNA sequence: TGTGCCAGCAGCATCCGGGACAGGGGCTACAATGAGCAGTTCTTC. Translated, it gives CASSIRDRGYNEQFF.

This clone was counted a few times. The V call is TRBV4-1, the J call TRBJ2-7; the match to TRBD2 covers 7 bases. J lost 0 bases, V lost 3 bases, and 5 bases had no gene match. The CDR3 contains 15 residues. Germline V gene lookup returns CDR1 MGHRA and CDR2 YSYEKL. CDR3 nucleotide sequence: TGCGCCAGCAGCCAGTTACTAGCGCTCTCCTACGAGCAGTACTTC. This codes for CASSQLLALSYEQYF.

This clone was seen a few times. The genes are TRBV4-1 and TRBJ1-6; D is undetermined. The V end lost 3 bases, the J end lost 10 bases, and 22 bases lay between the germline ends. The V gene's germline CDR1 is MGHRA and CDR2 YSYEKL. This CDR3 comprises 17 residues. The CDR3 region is CASSQPTKHPTRSPLHF. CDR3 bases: TGCGCCAGCAGCCAGCCAACTAAGCACCCAACGAGGTCACCCCTCCACTTT.

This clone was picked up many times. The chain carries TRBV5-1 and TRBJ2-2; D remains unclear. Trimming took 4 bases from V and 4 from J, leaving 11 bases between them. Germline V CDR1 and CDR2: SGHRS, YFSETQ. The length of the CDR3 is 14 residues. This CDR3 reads CASSQDTATGELFF. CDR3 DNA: TGCGCCAGCAGCCAAGACACGGCCACCGGGGAGCTGTTTTTT.

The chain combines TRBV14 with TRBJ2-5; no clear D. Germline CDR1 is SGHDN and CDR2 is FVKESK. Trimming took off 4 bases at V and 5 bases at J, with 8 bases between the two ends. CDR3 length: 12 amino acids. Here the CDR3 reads CASSLGMETQYF. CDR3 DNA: TGTGCCAGCAGCCTAGGAATGGAGACCCAGTACTTC.

The CDR3 protein is CATSRGKVTDTQYF. The CDR3 DNA reads as TGTGCCACCAGCAGAGGGAAAGTGACAGATACGCAGTATTTT. The chain combines TRBV15 with TRBJ2-3; the D is unclear. Germline V gene sequence: CDR1 LNHNV, CDR2 YYDKDF (reference sequence). V was pared by 1 base and J by 3 bases, with 8 bases between. The CDR3 contains 14 residues.

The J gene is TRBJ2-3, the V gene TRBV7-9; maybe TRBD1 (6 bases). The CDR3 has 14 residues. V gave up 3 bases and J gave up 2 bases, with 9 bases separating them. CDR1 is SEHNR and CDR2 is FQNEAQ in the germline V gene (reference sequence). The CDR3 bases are TGTGCCAGCAGCTTGTGGGGGCTCACAGATACGCAGTATTTT. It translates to CASSLWGLTDTQYF.

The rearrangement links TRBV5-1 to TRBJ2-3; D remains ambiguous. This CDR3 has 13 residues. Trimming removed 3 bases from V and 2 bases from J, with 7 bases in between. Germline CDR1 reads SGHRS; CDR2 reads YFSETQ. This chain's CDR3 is CASSSLSTDTQYF. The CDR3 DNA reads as TGCGCCAGCAGCTCGCTTTCCACAGATACGCAGTATTTT. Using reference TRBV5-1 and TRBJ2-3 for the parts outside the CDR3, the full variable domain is KAGVTQTPRYLIKTRGQQVTLSCSPISGHRSVSWYQQTPGQGLQFLFEYFSETQRNKGNFPGRFSGRQFSNSRSEMNVSTLELGDSALYLCASSSLSTDTQYFGPGTRLTVL.

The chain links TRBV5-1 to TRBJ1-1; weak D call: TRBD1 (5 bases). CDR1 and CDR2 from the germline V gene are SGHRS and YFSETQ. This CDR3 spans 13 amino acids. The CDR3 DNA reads TGCGCAGCCAAGGACCTTCGGGGGACTGAAGCTTTCTTT. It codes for CAAKDLRGTEAFF.

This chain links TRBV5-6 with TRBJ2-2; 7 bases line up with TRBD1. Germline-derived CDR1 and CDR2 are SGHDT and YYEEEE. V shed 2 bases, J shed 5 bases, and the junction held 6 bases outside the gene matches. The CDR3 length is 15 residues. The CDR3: CASSFRDRATGELFF. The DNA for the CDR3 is TGTGCCAGCAGCTTTAGGGACAGAGCTACCGGGGAGCTGTTTTTT.

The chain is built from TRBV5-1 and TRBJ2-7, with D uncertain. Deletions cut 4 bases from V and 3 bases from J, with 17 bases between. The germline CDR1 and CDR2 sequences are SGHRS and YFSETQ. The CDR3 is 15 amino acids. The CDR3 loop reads CASSTVGALGYEQYF. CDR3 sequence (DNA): TGCGCCAGCAGCACCGTCGGAGCTTTAGGCTACGAGCAGTACTTC. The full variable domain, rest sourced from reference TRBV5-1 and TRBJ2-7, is KAGVTQTPRYLIKTRGQQVTLSCSPISGHRSVSWYQQTPGQGLQFLFEYFSETQRNKGNFPGRFSGRQFSNSRSEMNVSTLELGDSALYLCASSTVGALGYEQYFGPGTRLTVT.

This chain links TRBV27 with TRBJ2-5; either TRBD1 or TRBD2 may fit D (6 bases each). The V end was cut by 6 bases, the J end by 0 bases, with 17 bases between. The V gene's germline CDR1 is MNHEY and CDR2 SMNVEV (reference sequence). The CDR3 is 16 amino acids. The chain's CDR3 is CASRAGWGRYQETQYF. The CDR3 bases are TGTGCCAGCAGGGCGGGGTGGGGGCGGTACCAAGAGACCCAGTACTTC.

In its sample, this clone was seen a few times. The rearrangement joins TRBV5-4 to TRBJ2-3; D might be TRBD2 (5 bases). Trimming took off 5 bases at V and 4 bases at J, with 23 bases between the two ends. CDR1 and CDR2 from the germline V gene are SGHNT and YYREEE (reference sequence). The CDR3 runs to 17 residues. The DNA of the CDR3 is TGTGCCAGCAGTATGGCTAGCTTATACGGTCCCGCAGATACGCAGTATTTT. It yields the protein CASSMASLYGPADTQYF.

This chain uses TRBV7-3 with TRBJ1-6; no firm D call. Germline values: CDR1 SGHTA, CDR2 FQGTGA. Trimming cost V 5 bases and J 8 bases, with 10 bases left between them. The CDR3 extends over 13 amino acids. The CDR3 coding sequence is TGTGCCAGCAGCCCACAAAGGGATTCACCCCTCCACTTT. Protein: CASSPQRDSPLHF.

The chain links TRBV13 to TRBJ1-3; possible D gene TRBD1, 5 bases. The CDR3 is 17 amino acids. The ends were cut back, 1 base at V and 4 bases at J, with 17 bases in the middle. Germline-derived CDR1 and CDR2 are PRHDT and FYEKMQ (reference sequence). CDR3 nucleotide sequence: TGTGCCAGCAGCTTAGCATCGACAGTAGTGAGGGGAAACACCATATATTTT. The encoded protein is CASSLASTVVRGNTIYF.

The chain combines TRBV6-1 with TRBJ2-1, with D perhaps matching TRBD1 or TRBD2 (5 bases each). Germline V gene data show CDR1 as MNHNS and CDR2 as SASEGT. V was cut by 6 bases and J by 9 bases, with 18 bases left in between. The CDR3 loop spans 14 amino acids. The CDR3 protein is CASRPQLGAGEQFF. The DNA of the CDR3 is TGTGCCAGCAGACCTCAACTAGGGGCGGGTGAGCAGTTCTTC.

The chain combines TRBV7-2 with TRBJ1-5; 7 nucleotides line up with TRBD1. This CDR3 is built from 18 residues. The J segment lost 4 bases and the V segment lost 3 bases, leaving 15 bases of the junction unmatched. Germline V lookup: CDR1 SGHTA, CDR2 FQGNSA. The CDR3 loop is CASSLSPPGTAFNQPQHF. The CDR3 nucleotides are TGTGCCAGCAGCTTGTCCCCTCCCGGGACAGCTTTTAATCAGCCCCAGCATTTT.

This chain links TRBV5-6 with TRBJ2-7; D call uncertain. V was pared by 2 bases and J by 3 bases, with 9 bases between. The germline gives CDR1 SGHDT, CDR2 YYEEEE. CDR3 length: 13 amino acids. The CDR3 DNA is TGTGCCAGCAGCTTTGCACAGAACTACGAGCAGTACTTC. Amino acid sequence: CASSFAQNYEQYF.

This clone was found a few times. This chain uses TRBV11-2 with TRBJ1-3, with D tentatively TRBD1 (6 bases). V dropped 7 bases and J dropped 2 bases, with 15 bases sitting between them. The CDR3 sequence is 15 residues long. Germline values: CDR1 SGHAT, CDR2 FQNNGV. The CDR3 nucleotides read TGTGCCAGCACCCTCACAGGGTACACTGGAAACACCATATATTTT. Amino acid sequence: CASTLTGYTGNTIYF.

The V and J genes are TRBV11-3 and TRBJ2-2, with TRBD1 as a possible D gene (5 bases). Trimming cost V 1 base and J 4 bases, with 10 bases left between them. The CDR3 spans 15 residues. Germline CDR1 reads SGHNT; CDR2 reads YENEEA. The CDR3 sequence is CASSLGQPITGELFF. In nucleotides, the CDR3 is TGTGCCAGCAGCTTAGGACAGCCTATCACCGGGGAGCTGTTTTTT.

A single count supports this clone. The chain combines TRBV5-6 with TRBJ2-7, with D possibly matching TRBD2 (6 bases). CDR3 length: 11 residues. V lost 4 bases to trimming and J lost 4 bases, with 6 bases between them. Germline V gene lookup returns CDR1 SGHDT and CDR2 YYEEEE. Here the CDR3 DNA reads TGTGCCAGCAGCGGGAGGTACGAGCAGTACTTC. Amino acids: CASSGRYEQYF.

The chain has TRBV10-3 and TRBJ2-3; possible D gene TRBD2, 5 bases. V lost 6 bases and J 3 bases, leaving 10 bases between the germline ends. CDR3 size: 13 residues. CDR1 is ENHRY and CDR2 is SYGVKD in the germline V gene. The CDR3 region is CAIRNRDTDTQYF. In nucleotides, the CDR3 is TGTGCCATCAGAAACCGGGATACAGATACGCAGTATTTT.

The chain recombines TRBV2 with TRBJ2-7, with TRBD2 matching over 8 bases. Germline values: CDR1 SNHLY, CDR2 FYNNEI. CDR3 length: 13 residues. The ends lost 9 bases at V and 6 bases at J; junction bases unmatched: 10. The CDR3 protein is CARRKSGSPEQYF. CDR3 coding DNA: TGTGCCAGGAGGAAGAGCGGGAGCCCCGAGCAGTACTTC.

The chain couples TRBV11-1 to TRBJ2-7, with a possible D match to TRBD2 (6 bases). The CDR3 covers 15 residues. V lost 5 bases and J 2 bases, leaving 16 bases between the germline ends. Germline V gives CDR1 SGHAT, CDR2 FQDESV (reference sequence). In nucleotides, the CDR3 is TGTGCCAGCAGCCCAAGCGCGGGGTCAACCTACGAGCAGTACTTC. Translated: CASSPSAGSTYEQYF.

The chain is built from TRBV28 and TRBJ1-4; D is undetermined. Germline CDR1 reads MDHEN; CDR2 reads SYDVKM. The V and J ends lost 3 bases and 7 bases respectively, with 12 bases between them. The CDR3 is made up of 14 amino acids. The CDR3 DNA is TGTGCCAGCAGTTTTTCACGGCGGGTTGAAAAACTGTTTTTT. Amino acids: CASSFSRRVEKLFF.

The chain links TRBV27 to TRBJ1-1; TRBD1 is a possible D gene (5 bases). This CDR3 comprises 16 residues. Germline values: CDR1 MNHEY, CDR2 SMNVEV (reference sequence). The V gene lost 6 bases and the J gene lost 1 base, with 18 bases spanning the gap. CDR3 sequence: CASSLRVPQGNTEAFF. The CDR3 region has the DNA TGTGCCAGCAGCCTCAGGGTTCCTCAAGGGAACACTGAAGCTTTCTTT.